What follows are 16 T cell receptor beta chains derived from one specimen sequenced in a study of blood T cell repertoires in COVID-19 (dated by TCRdb to the early 2020s). The protocol used for the library was the immunoSEQ multiplex PCR assay. The clones in this table, taken by TCRdb from immuneACCESS, are in-frame only. Not every clone is retained; where verified, under half of the shortfall comes from an unresolved V gene, and the cause of the rest is unknown. The sample contains about 180,000 clones, 89% of them found a single time. Around 2.3% of the sample belongs to the ten largest clones. Sequenced: PBMCs or T cells enriched from blood (not recorded which). The origin of the receptors is a woman aged 40 to 55 with acute COVID-19.

The chain uses TRBV30 and TRBJ1-1, with 8 bases lining up with TRBD1. The V and J ends lost 2 bases and 9 bases, in that order; junction bases with no gene match: 5. Germline-derived CDR1 and CDR2 are GTSNPN and SVGIG (reference sequence). This CDR3 comprises 12 residues. The chain's CDR3 is CAWSQRDRQAFF. The CDR3 nucleotides are TGTGCCTGGAGTCAGAGGGACAGGCAAGCTTTCTTT. Drawing the rest from reference TRBV30 and TRBJ1-1, the complete variable domain is SQTIHQWPATLVQPVGSPLSLECTVEGTSNPNLYWYRQAAGRGLQLLFYSVGIGQISSEVPQNLSASRPQDRQFILSSKKLLLSDSGFYLCAWSQRDRQAFFGQGTRLTVV.

This clone was seen once. This chain connects TRBV20-1 to TRBJ2-1; D perhaps matches TRBD1 (6 bases). The germline V and J ends were trimmed by 3 bases and 3 bases, with 15 bases remaining between them. The V gene's germline CDR1 is DFQATT and CDR2 SNEGSKA (reference sequence). The CDR3 is made up of 15 amino acids. CDR3 coding DNA: TGCAGTGCTAGTGGCCGGGGACATCTCTACAATGAGCAGTTCTTC. This encodes CSASGRGHLYNEQFF.

The chain has TRBV3-1 (or the pseudogene TRBV3-2) and TRBJ1-2, with a possible D match to TRBD1 (5 bases). Trimming took 2 bases from V and 5 from J, leaving 9 bases between them. The V gene's germline CDR1 is LGHDT and CDR2 YNNKEL (reference sequence). This CDR3 is 13 amino acids long. The CDR3 nucleotides are TGTGCCAGCAGCCAACTGACAGATTATGGCTACACCTTC. It yields the protein CASSQLTDYGYTF.

This rearrangement joins TRBV4-2 to TRBJ2-3, with TRBD2 identical over 7 bases. This CDR3 region has 17 residues. V dropped 0 bases and J dropped 6; count of bases not matched to a gene: 12. CDR1 is LGHNA, CDR2 YNFKEQ, per germline. This chain's CDR3 is CASSQETSGTTKDTQYF. CDR3 nucleotide sequence: TGTGCCAGCAGCCAAGAAACCAGCGGGACGACCAAGGATACGCAGTATTTT.

This clone was seen once. The chain carries TRBV29-1 and TRBJ2-2; 9 bases are shared with TRBD1. Germline lookup yields CDR1 SQVTM and CDR2 ANQGSEA. The CDR3 length is 15 residues. J was trimmed by 6 bases and V by 4 bases; bases with no gene match: 9. The chain's CDR3 is CSVVSGTGNSGELFF. The CDR3 DNA sequence: TGCAGCGTTGTTTCCGGGACAGGGAATTCCGGGGAGCTGTTTTTT.

The chain combines TRBV11-1 with TRBJ1-1; a weak D match, TRBD1 (5 bases). V was pared by 5 bases and J by 11 bases, with 12 bases between. This CDR3 has 11 amino acids. CDR1 is SGHAT and CDR2 is FQDESV in the germline V gene (reference sequence). This CDR3 is CASSLGTVAFF. The CDR3 bases are TGTGCCAGCAGCCTCGGGACTGTGGCTTTCTTT. Looking up the rest from reference TRBV11-1 and TRBJ1-1 gives the full variable domain: EAEVAQSPRYKITEKSQAVAFWCDPISGHATLYWYRQILGQGPELLVQFQDESVVDDSQLPKDRFSAERLKGVDSTLKIQPAELGDSAMYLCASSLGTVAFFGQGTRLTVV.

The rearrangement links TRBV7-9 to TRBJ2-5; 10 positions agree with TRBD1. V shed 5 bases, J shed 4 bases, and the junction held 13 bases outside the gene matches. Looked up from germline, CDR1 is SEHNR and CDR2 is FQNEAQ (reference sequence). The CDR3 runs to 17 residues. The CDR3 nucleotides read TGTGCCAGCAGCGAGGACAGGGGGACGGTATTCGGAGAGACCCAGTACTTC. It is translated as CASSEDRGTVFGETQYF.

This clone was seen only once. The V call is TRBV30, the J call TRBJ1-2; perhaps TRBD1 as D (5 bases). V was shortened by 5 bases and J by 7 bases, with 26 bases between the two germline ends. CDR1 and CDR2 from the germline V gene are GTSNPN and SVGIG (reference sequence). The CDR3 sequence is 16 residues long. CDR3 region: CAWESPELSLGLGYTF. The CDR3 DNA reads as TGTGCCTGGGAGTCCCCCGAACTTTCTTTGGGGCTTGGCTACACCTTC.

V is TRBV10-3 and J is TRBJ2-7, with 10 bases aligning to TRBD1. The CDR3 is 13 residues long. Germline V gene sequence: CDR1 ENHRY, CDR2 SYGVKD. The V segment lost 8 bases and the J segment 7 bases; nucleotides outside the gene matches: 8. The CDR3 nucleotides are TGTGCCATCGAAGACAGGGGGCTAGGGGAGCAGTACTTC. This codes for CAIEDRGLGEQYF.

Concerning this clone: A much larger clone is a single base away; this may be a read error. The chain couples TRBV4-2 to TRBJ2-7; 12 bases match TRBD2. The CDR3 contains 22 residues. Germline-derived CDR1 and CDR2 are LGHNA and YNFKEQ. V gave up 2 bases and J gave up 6 bases; unmatched junction bases: 26. In nucleotides, the CDR3 is TGTGCCAGCAGCCAACATCCTTTTTTCGGGCCTAGCGGGGGGGCGGGGCCGTGCGAGCAGTACTTC. The encoded protein is CASSQHPFFGPSGGAGPCEQYF.

The chain uses TRBV4-2 and TRBJ1-3; D remains unclear. This CDR3 contains 16 residues. The V end was cut by 0 bases, the J end by 7 bases, with 16 bases between. Germline CDR1 is LGHNA and CDR2 is YNFKEQ. The CDR3: CASSQDRGQEVNTIYF. DNA for the CDR3: TGTGCCAGCAGCCAAGACCGTGGTCAGGAGGTCAACACCATATATTTT.

The rearrangement links TRBV7-9 to TRBJ2-2; no firm D call. V dropped 5 bases and J dropped 1 base, with 8 bases sitting between them. Germline CDR1 reads SEHNR; CDR2 reads FQNEAQ (reference sequence). This CDR3 is built from 14 residues. CDR3 protein: CASSAPKNTGELFF. The CDR3 nucleotides read TGTGCCAGCAGCGCGCCAAAGAACACCGGGGAGCTGTTTTTT. Full variable domain (outside the CDR3, taken from reference TRBV7-9 and TRBJ2-2): DTGVSQNPRHKITKRGQNVTFRCDPISEHNRLYWYRQTLGQGPEFLTYFQNEAQLEKSRLLSDRFSAERPKGSFSTLEIQRTEQGDSAMYLCASSAPKNTGELFFGEGSRLTVL.

The rearrangement links TRBV5-1 to TRBJ1-2; 7 nucleotides agree with TRBD1. Germline assignment: CDR1 SGHRS and CDR2 YFSETQ. The CDR3 is made up of 15 amino acids. V was clipped by 4 bases and J by 1 base; unmatched bases: 7. CDR3: CASSTRTGVNYGYTF. The CDR3 region has the DNA TGCGCCAGCAGCACACGGACAGGAGTTAACTATGGCTACACCTTC.

The chain is built from TRBV28 and TRBJ1-3; D might be TRBD1 (5 bases). Trimming pared 11 bases from V and 0 bases from J, leaving 14 bases between. This CDR3 contains 14 residues. Germline CDR1 MDHEN, CDR2 SYDVKM. The CDR3 bases are TGTGCCGGACGCCAGGGAGGCTCTGGAAACACCATATATTTT. Translating gives CAGRQGGSGNTIYF.

The genes are TRBV7-9 and TRBJ1-1; unclear D gene. Per the germline V gene, CDR1 is SEHNR and CDR2 is FQNEAQ (reference sequence). V lost 1 base, J lost 0 bases, and 9 bases lay in between. The CDR3 is 15 residues long. The CDR3, as DNA: TGTGCCAGCAGCTTAGGTGTGGGCCTGAACACTGAAGCTTTCTTT. This gives the protein CASSLGVGLNTEAFF.

The rearrangement links TRBV11-2 to TRBJ2-3; 8 bases line up with TRBD2. CDR3 length: 15 residues. Germline assignment: CDR1 SGHAT and CDR2 FQNNGV. Losses at the gene ends were 5 bases for V and 6 bases for J; bases not matched to a gene: 10. The DNA for the CDR3 is TGTGCCAGCAGCCCCCGCCCGGGAGGGGGGGATACGCAGTATTTT. Translating gives CASSPRPGGGDTQYF.